The 17 T cell receptor beta chains below all came from one sample that was sequenced in a study of blood T cell repertoires in COVID-19. The repertoire was sequenced with immunoSEQ multiplex PCR; TCRdb's copy has only in-frame clones and lacks some. Of approximately 270,000 clones in the sample, about nine tenths were seen once. Input material: peripheral blood. Receptors originate from a man between 45 and 60 years old with acute or convalescent COVID-19.

The chain couples TRBV9 to TRBJ2-7, with 10 bases identical to TRBD1. This CDR3 spans 17 amino acids. Germline V gene lookup returns CDR1 SGDLS and CDR2 YYNGEE. The V and J ends lost 3 bases and 4 bases, in that order; junction bases with no gene match: 13. As DNA, the CDR3 is TGTGCCAGCAGCGAGTATGAGTCACCGGGACAGGGGTACGAGCAGTACTTC. The encoded protein is CASSEYESPGQGYEQYF.

The J gene is TRBJ1-2, the V gene TRBV18; D might be TRBD1 (5 bases). Between the trimmed V and J ends, which lost 3 bases and 5 bases, there was a span of 10 bases. The CDR3 runs 13 residues. Per the germline V gene, CDR1 is KGHSH and CDR2 is LQKENI. The CDR3, as DNA: TGTGCCAGCTCACCCCCCGGGGGATATGGCTACACCTTC. This encodes CASSPPGGYGYTF.

V usage is TRBV12-3 or TRBV12-4 and J usage is TRBJ2-5; 8 nucleotides align to TRBD2. The CDR3 has 13 residues. V lost 6 bases, J lost 4 bases, and 4 bases stayed unmatched. The CDR3 sequence is CASSSGGGETQYF. The CDR3 DNA reads TGTGCCAGCAGCAGCGGGGGTGGAGAGACCCAGTACTTC.

J is TRBJ2-3 and V is TRBV27, with D perhaps TRBD2 (6 bases). The CDR3 extends over 16 amino acids. CDR1 and CDR2 from the germline V gene are MNHEY and SMNVEV (reference sequence). The V and J ends lost 3 bases and 10 bases respectively, with 23 bases between them. In DNA, the CDR3 is TGTGCCAGCAGTTTTCGGGGAGGCAGACCGGCAGCACCGCAGTATTTT. Translating gives CASSFRGGRPAAPQYF.

The V and J genes are TRBV24-1 and TRBJ2-2; D ambiguous. Deletions cut 4 bases from V and 0 bases from J, with 11 bases between. The CDR3 covers 16 residues. In germline, CDR1 is KGHDR, CDR2 SFDVKD. For the CDR3, the DNA is TGTGCCACCAGTGACCCCCTGGGCCCGAACACCGGGGAGCTGTTTTTT. Amino acid sequence: CATSDPLGPNTGELFF.

The gene calls are TRBV12-5 and TRBJ2-2, with D hard to call. Trimming took 3 bases from V and 6 from J, leaving 8 bases between them. This CDR3 comprises 13 residues. Germline V gene data show CDR1 as LGHNT and CDR2 as FRNRAP. The CDR3 protein is CASGLLSPGELFF. The DNA of the CDR3 is TGTGCTAGTGGTTTACTCTCCCCCGGGGAGCTGTTTTTT.

J is TRBJ1-3 and V is TRBV5-1; no firm D call. The CDR3 covers 15 residues. The germline V gene encodes CDR1 SGHRS and CDR2 YFSETQ. V was clipped by 2 bases and J by 0 bases, with 9 bases between them. The CDR3 DNA is TGCGCCAGCAGCTTAGAGATTAGCTCTGGAAACACCATATATTTT. Residues: CASSLEISSGNTIYF.

V gene TRBV9 combines with J gene TRBJ2-1; 12 bases are a match to TRBD2. The CDR3 consists of 19 residues. V shed 4 bases and J 7 bases; nucleotides not matched to a gene: 18. CDR1 is SGDLS, CDR2 YYNGEE, per germline. The CDR3 coding sequence is TGTGCCAGCAGCCGTTACGGACATCCAGCTAGCGGGGGGGAGAATGAGCAGTTCTTC. This translates into CASSRYGHPASGGENEQFF.

In its sample, this clone was seen a few times. This chain joins TRBV11-2 and TRBJ1-1; a weak D match, TRBD1 (6 bases). CDR1 and CDR2 (germline): SGHAT, FQNNGV. The CDR3 sequence is 16 residues long. Trimming took 5 bases from V and 1 from J, leaving 17 bases between them. The chain's CDR3 is CASSRSGELANTEAFF. CDR3 bases: TGTGCCAGCAGCCGTTCAGGGGAGTTGGCGAACACTGAAGCTTTCTTT.

The chain is built from TRBV18 and TRBJ2-1; D possibly corresponds to TRBD1 (5 bases). V lost 8 bases and J 1 base, leaving 9 bases between the germline ends. The CDR3 totals 13 residues. The V gene's germline CDR1 is KGHSH and CDR2 LQKENI. CDR3 DNA sequence: TGTGCCAGCCGAGACAGTTCCTACAATGAGCAGTTCTTC. Its translation is CASRDSSYNEQFF.

This clone was counted between two and nine times. This chain uses TRBV11-3 with TRBJ1-1; 7 nucleotides match TRBD1. This CDR3 spans 16 amino acids. Unmatched junction bases numbered 6, after V lost 0 bases and J lost 2 bases. CDR1 is SGHNT and CDR2 is YENEEA in the germline V gene. This CDR3 is CASSLDPGQANTEAFF. DNA of the CDR3: TGTGCCAGCAGCTTAGATCCCGGACAGGCCAACACTGAAGCTTTCTTT.

V usage is TRBV6-5 and J usage is TRBJ2-1; 7 positions match TRBD1. Germline lookup yields CDR1 MNHEY and CDR2 SVGAGI. The CDR3 loop spans 14 amino acids. J lost 4 bases, V lost 7 bases, and 7 bases had no gene match. This chain's CDR3 is CASTLAGGYNEQFF. CDR3 DNA sequence: TGTGCCAGCACTCTCGCAGGGGGTTACAATGAGCAGTTCTTC.

This clone was observed a single time. J is TRBJ2-7 and V is TRBV4-2; 9 positions agree with TRBD2. Germline loops: CDR1 LGHNA, CDR2 YNFKEQ. The CDR3 has 15 amino acids. The V and J ends lost 5 bases and 3 bases, in that order; junction bases with no gene match: 8. CDR3 sequence (DNA): TGTGCCAGCAGCAAGCAGTCTAGCGGGGTCTACGAGCAGTACTTC. This translates into CASSKQSSGVYEQYF.

The chain combines TRBV29-1 with TRBJ1-2; D is perhaps TRBD1 (5 bases). CDR3 size: 14 residues. V lost 2 bases to trimming and J lost 2 bases, with 12 bases between them. The germline gives CDR1 SQVTM, CDR2 ANQGSEA. This CDR3 reads CSVENGAGNYGYTF. The CDR3 DNA reads TGCAGCGTTGAAAATGGGGCAGGGAACTATGGCTACACCTTC.

The table lists this clone with a count of one. The V gene is TRBV7-9, the J gene TRBJ2-5, with TRBD2 identical over 9 bases. V lost 4 bases, J lost 2 bases, and 5 bases stayed unmatched. The CDR3 contains 15 residues. Germline V gene data show CDR1 as SEHNR and CDR2 as FQNEAQ (reference sequence). The CDR3, as DNA: TGTGCCAGCAGCTGGGCTAGCGGGGAGCAAGAGACCCAGTACTTC. Protein: CASSWASGEQETQYF.

The V and J genes are TRBV4-2 and TRBJ2-7, with D unresolved. The CDR3 is made up of 16 amino acids. Germline lookup yields CDR1 LGHNA and CDR2 YNFKEQ. V was shortened by 0 bases and J by 2 bases, with 14 bases between the two germline ends. CDR3 loop: CASSQDRHRATYEQYF. Written as DNA, the CDR3 is TGTGCCAGCAGCCAAGATCGTCACCGAGCAACCTACGAGCAGTACTTC.

The V gene is TRBV3-1 (or the pseudogene TRBV3-2), the J gene TRBJ2-1, with 10 bases matching TRBD2. This CDR3 has 17 amino acids. Germline V gene data show CDR1 as LGHDT and CDR2 as YNNKEL (reference sequence). V gave up 0 bases and J gave up 4 bases; unmatched junction bases: 6. The CDR3 nucleotides read TGTGCCAGCAGCCAAGATCCTACTAGCGGGGCGTACAATGAGCAGTTCTTC. Residues: CASSQDPTSGAYNEQFF.